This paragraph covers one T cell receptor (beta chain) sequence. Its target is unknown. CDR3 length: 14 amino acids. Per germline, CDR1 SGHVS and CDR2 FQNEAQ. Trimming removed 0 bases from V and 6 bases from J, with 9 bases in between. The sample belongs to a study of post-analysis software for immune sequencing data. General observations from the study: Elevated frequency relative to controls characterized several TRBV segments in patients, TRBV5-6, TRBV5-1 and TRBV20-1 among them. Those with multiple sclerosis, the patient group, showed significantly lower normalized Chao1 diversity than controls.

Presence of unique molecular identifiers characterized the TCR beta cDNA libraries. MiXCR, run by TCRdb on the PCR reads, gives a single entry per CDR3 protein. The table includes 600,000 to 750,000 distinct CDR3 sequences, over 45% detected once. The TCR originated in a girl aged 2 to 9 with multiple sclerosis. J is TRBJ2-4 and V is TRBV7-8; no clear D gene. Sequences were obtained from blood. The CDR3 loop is CASSLASSANIQYF. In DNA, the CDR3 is TGTGCCAGCAGCTTAGCGAGTTCGGCAAACATTCAGTACTTC.